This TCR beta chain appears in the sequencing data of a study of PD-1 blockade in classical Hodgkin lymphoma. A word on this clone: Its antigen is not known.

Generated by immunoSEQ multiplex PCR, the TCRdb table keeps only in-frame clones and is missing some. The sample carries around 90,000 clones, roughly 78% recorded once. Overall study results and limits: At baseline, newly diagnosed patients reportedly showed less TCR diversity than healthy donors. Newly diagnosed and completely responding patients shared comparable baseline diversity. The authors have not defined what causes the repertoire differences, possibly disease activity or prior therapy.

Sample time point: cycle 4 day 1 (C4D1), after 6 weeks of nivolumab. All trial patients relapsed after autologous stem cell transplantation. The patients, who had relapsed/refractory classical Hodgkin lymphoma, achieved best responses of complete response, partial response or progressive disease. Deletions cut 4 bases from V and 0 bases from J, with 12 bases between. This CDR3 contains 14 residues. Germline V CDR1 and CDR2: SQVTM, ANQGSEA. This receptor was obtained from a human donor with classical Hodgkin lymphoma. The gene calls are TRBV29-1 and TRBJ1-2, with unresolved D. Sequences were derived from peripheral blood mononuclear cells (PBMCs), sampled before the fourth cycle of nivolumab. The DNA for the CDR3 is TGCAGCGTTGCCGGTGGATGGACTAACTATGGCTACACCTTC. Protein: CSVAGGWTNYGYTF.